This T cell receptor (beta chain) was sequenced in a study of identical twins. One entry per CDR3 protein results from TCRdb running MiXCR on the 5' RACE reads. This repertoire shows about 200,000 distinct CDR3 sequences, 15% to 20% found once; its top ten account for 35% to 45%. A further study also used this sample, focusing on T cells expressing NK-cell markers. Turning to that study: An anti-gamma-delta TCR antibody confined sorting to alpha-beta TCR T cells across several of the experiments.

Sequencing was performed on CD8+ T cells sorted from blood. This clonotype was sampled from a woman aged 18-29 years in good health.

CDR3 residues: CASSHGGGSLLTGELFF. Here the CDR3 DNA reads TGTGCCAGCAGCCATGGCGGGGGCTCCCTGTTAACCGGGGAGCTGTTTTTT. J is TRBJ2-2 and V is TRBV4-2, with D possibly matching TRBD2 (7 bases). With 3 bases removed from V and 5 bases from J, the gap between germline ends came to 19 bases. Germline CDR1 and CDR2: LGHNA and YNFKEQ. CDR3 length: 17 amino acids.